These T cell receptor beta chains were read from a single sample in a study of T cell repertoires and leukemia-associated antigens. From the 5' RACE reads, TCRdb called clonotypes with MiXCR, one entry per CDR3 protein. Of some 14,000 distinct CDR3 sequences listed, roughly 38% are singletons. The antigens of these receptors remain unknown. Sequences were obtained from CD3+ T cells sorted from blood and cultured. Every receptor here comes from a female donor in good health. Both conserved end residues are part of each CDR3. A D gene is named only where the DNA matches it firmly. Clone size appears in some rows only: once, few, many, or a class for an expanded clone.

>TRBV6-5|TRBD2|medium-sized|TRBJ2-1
CASSYGGSSYNEQFF
TGTGCCAGCAGTTACGGCGGGAGCTCCTACAATGAGCAGTTCTTC
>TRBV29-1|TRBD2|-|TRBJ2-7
CSLAGVTYEQYF
TGCAGCCTAGCGGGAGTGACCTACGAGCAGTACTTC
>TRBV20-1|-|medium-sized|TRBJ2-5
CSARSPADPRETQYF
TGCAGTGCTAGGTCCCCAGCGGACCCCAGGGAGACCCAGTACTTC
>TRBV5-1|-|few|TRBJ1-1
CASSLGANTEAFF
TGCGCCAGCAGCTTAGGCGCTAACACTGAAGCTTTCTTT
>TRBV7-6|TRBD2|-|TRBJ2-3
CASRQLAGASTDTQYF
TGTGCCAGCAGACAACTAGCGGGAGCGTCGACAGATACGCAGTATTTT
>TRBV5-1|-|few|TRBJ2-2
CASSPKTGNTGELFF
TGCGCCAGCAGCCCCAAGACGGGCAACACCGGGGAGCTGTTTTTT
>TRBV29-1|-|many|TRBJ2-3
CSVEYRDTQYF
TGCAGCGTTGAATACAGGGATACGCAGTATTTT
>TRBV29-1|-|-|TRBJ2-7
CSVRGAGSYEQYF
TGCAGCGTTCGGGGGGCAGGCTCCTACGAGCAGTACTTC
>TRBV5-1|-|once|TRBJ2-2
CASSLVSLTNTGEPFF
TGCGCCAGCAGCTTGGTGTCGCTTACGAACACCGGGGAGCCGTTTTTT
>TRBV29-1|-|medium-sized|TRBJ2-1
CSVEEVGEQFF
TGCAGCGTTGAAGAGGTTGGTGAGCAGTTCTTC
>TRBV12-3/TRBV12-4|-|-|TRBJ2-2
CASIREHGELFF
TGTGCCAGCATCCGGGAGCACGGGGAGCTGTTTTTT
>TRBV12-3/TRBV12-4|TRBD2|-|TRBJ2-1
CASSPYSRLAGEAEQFF
TGTGCCAGCAGTCCCTACTCCCGACTAGCGGGAGAGGCCGAGCAGTTCTTC
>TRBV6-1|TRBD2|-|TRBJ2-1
CASSGLAGGHEQFF
TGTGCCAGCAGTGGGCTAGCGGGAGGCCATGAGCAGTTCTTC
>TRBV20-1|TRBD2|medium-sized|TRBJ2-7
CSARVGLGGYEQYF
TGCAGTGCTAGAGTGGGGTTGGGGGGGTACGAGCAGTACTTC
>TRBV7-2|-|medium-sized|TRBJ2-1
CASSLTPGAGEQFF
TGTGCCAGCAGCTTGACCCCGGGGGCTGGTGAGCAGTTCTTC
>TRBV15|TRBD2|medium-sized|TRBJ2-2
CATSRGLAGDTGELFF
TGTGCCACCAGCAGAGGCCTCGCGGGGGACACCGGGGAGCTGTTTTTT
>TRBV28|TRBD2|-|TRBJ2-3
CASSFLVREGTDTQYF
TGTGCCAGCAGTTTCCTTGTGCGGGAGGGCACAGATACGCAGTATTTT
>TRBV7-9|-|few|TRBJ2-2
CASSANTGELFF
TGTGCCAGCAGCGCAAACACCGGGGAGCTGTTTTTT
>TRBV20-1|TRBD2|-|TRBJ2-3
CSARLELRELTDTQYF
TGCAGTGCTAGATTGGAGCTGCGGGAGCTTACGGATACGCAGTATTTT
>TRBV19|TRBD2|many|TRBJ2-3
CASSTSGTGDTQYF
TGTGCCAGTAGCACTAGCGGGACCGGAGATACGCAGTATTTT
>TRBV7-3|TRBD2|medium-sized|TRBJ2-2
CASSLDPLAGVGGELFF
TGTGCCAGCAGCTTAGATCCACTAGCGGGAGTTGGCGGGGAGCTGTTTTTT
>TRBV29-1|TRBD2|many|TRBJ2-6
CSVKLAGGSGANVLTF
TGCAGCGTTAAACTAGCGGGAGGATCTGGGGCCAACGTCCTGACTTTC
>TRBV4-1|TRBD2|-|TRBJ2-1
CASSQGDGGLAGGFF
TGCGCCAGCAGCCAAGGGGACGGGGGCCTAGCGGGAGGATTCTTC
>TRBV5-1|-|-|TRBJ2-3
CASSFRQGTDTRYF
TGCGCCAGCAGCTTCCGGCAGGGCACGGATACGCGGTATTTT
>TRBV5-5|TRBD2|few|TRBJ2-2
CASSLAVISGGLFF
TGTGCCAGCAGCTTGGCCGTGATCAGCGGGGGGCTGTTTTTT
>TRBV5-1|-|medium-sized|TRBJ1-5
CASSLNPLGSSNQPQHF
TGCGCCAGCAGCCTCAACCCGTTGGGGAGCAGCAATCAGCCCCAGCATTTT
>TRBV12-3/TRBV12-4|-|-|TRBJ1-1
CASSTRPRGNTEAFF
TGTGCCAGCAGTACGCGACCGAGGGGAAACACTGAAGCTTTCTTT
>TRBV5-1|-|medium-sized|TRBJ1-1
CASSLVGSRWDTEAFF
TGCGCCAGCAGCTTGGTAGGTTCCCGTTGGGACACTGAAGCTTTCTTT
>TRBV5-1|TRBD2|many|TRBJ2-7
CASSGGREQHF
TGCGCCAGCAGCGGCGGGAGGGAGCAGCACTTC
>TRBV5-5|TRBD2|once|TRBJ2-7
CASSFYISSARGGSDYEQYF
TGTGCCAGCAGCTTCTACATCAGCAGTGCTCGCGGCGGGAGCGACTACGAGCAGTACTTC
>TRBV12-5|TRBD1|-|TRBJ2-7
CASGLVQKTGALGEQYF
TGTGCTAGTGGTTTGGTTCAGAAGACAGGGGCGCTGGGGGAGCAGTACTTC
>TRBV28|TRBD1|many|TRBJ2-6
CASTMGQGYSGANVLTF
TGTGCCAGCACCATGGGACAGGGGTACTCTGGGGCCAACGTCCTGACTTTC